This entry concerns a single T cell receptor beta chain. Its antigen is still unknown. Only in-frame clones appear in the TCRdb table, and some are missing; sequencing was by immunoSEQ multiplex PCR. The sample shows roughly 2.6 million clones, roughly nine tenths of them seen only once. This specimen comes from a study of shared clonotypes between healthy human individuals. Points from the study as a whole: It was anticipated that sequencing depth would influence how many clonotypes donors shared.

Trimming removed 6 bases from V and 7 bases from J, with 15 bases in between. The CDR3 is 13 residues long. Germline V lookup: CDR1 MNHEY, CDR2 SVGAGI. The source material was naive CD4+ T cells sorted from blood. Stated subset: CD45RA+ positively selected. V is TRBV6-5 and J is TRBJ1-2; D may be TRBD1 (5 bases). This receptor was identified in a man between 18 and 29 years old in good health. The DNA of the CDR3 is TGTGCCAGCAGGCTGATAGGGGAGTCTGGCTACACCTTC. It encodes CASRLIGESGYTF.